The T cell receptor beta chain under discussion was sequenced for a study of metastatic and nonmetastatic thyroid tumors. Study details: The authors compared repertoires across blood and tumor or nodule tissue from malignant and benign thyroid patients. General observations from the study: Significantly higher TCR beta diversity was reportedly seen in malignant thyroid tumors than benign nodules, in blood and tumor.

This clone was found a few times. The antigen is unknown. No treatment of any kind had been given to any patient before thyroid surgery. Authors' methods: A classifier for distant metastasis in papillary thyroid cancer was constructed using CDR3 differences observed across clinicopathological groups. TCRdb reanalyzed the PCR reads via MiXCR. The V and J calls were not made by the authors but by TCRdb's processing. Found here are about 20,000 clones, about 12% of them singletons; the top ten hold 6.2%. V was cut by 0 bases and J by 3 bases, with 3 bases left in between. Germline CDR1 SGHRS, CDR2 YFSETQ. The CDR3 extends over 12 amino acids.

Sample: blood. The V gene is TRBV5-1, the J gene TRBJ1-2, with D unclear. The receptor was derived from a male donor with papillary thyroid cancer or a benign thyroid nodule (not recorded which). Some clones in this sample may be carry-over from other donors' samples. The DNA for the CDR3 is TGCGCCAGCAGCTTGGCGGACTATGGCTACACCTTC. It codes for CASSLADYGYTF. Combining the CDR3 with reference TRBV5-1 and TRBJ1-2 gives the whole variable domain KAGVTQTPRYLIKTRGQQVTLSCSPISGHRSVSWYQQTPGQGLQFLFEYFSETQRNKGNFPGRFSGRQFSNSRSEMNVSTLELGDSALYLCASSLADYGYTFGSGTRLTVV.